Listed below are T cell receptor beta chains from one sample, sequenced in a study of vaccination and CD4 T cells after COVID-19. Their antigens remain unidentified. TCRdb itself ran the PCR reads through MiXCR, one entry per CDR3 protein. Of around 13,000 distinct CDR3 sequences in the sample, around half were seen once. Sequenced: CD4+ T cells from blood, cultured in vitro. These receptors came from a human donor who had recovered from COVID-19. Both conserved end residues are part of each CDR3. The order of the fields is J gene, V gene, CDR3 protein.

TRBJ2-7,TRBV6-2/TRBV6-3,CASSYVDPAYYEQYF
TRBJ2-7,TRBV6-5,CASSYFSYEQYF
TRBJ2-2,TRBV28,CASSLPPGTGTGELFF
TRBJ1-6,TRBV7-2,CASSLQTGGDPREDSPLHF
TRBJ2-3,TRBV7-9,CASSLQQATDTQYF
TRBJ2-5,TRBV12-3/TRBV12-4,CASSSSPGSGETQYF
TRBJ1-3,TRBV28,CASTNRDRVYGNTIYF
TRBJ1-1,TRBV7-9,CASSLGIETEAFF
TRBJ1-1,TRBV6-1,CASSDSFGTEAFF
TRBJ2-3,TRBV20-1,CSATRTGTSTDTQYF
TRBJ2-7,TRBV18,CASSPKREGSYEQYF
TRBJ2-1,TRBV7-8,CASSLGGTSYNEQFF
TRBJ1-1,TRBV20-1,CSASMKINTEAFF
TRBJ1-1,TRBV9,CASTILGQGNTEAFF
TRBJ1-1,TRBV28,CASTATVNTEAFF
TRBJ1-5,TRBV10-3,CAISESIQGTHQPQHF
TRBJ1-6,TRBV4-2,CASSTHYRTRDHNSPLHF
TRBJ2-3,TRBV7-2,CASTPGQGTDTQYF
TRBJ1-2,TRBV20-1,CSARDPETYYGYTF
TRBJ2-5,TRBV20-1,CSATPGHFQETQYF
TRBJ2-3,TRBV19,CASRAGVTDTQYF
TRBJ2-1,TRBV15,CATSLELRLNEQFF
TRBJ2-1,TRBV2,CASTRRTGDEQFF
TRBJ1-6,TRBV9,CASSANLQSPLHF
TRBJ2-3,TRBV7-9,CASSSTRTGSSTDTQYF
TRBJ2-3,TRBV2,CASRGTSGRAADTQYF
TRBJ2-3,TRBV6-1,CATLTGRSTDTQYF
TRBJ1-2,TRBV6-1,CASSDSGTGSYGYTF
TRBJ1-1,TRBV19,CASSTPGQGARGTEAFF
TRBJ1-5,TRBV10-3,CAISSGTLQPQHF
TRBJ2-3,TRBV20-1,CSPNLAGGTYPQYF
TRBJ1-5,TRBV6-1,CASSPYSNQPQHF
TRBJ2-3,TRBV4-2,CASSLSGTSGTPSTDTQYF
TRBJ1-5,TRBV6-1,CASSVFRDQPQHF
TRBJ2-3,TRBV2,CASRASGITDTQYF
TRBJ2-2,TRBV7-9,CASSFVDRAGELFF
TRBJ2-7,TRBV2,CATPSPGATVEQYF
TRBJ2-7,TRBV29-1,CSVNHSGPNYEQYF
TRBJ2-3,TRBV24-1,CATSGPGQGFPDTQYF
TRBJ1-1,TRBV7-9,CASSPMTRGRNTEAFF
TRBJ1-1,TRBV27,CASSRRVTGTEAFF
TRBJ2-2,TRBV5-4,CASSPNYRGDTGELFF
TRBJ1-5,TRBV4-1,CASSQGRESQPQHF
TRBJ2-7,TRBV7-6,CASSLQKLSEQYF
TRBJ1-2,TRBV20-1,CSARGAHATNYGYTF
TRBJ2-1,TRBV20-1,CSARWARLAGENEQFF
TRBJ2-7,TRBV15,CATSRDSGTDSYEQYF
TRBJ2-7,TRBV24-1,CATSSAAGGRTYEQYF
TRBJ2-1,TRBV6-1,CASSEMIAGALNEQFF
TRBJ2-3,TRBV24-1,CATSVSWGADTQYF
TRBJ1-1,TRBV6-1,CASRPDGGGMNTEAFF